Listed below are T cell receptor beta chains from one sample, sequenced in a study of blood T cell repertoires in COVID-19. Profiled with immunoSEQ multiplex PCR; TCRdb holds only in-frame clones, not every one. The table lists around 40,000 clones, approximately 91% of them singletons, with 20% to 25% in the top ten. The sequenced material came from peripheral blood. Source of these receptors: a man between 50 and 59 years old with active COVID-19. The CDR3 runs from the conserved cysteine through the conserved F or W.

CDR3: CASSLEGDFEQYF
V: TRBV7-9

CDR3: CASSQAGELFF
V: TRBV14

CDR3: CASSISGRTAYEQYF
V: TRBV19

CDR3: CASSLQGLSYEQYF
V: TRBV27

CDR3: CASSITQGAQNGYTF
V: TRBV19

CDR3: CSASSGQGDTEAFF
V: TRBV20-1

CDR3: CASSLQGARSPLHF
V: TRBV5-5

CDR3: CASSLRTGRDQPQHF
V: TRBV7-2

CDR3: CASSPGTSGTYEQYF
V: TRBV7-3

CDR3: CATSLTSGRLETQYF
V: TRBV7-6

CDR3: CASSLGRSGRANTGELFF
V: TRBV7-2

CDR3: CASSQNRGHGTEAFF
V: TRBV4-3

CDR3: CASSPRGTGSYNEQFF
V: TRBV9

CDR3: CASSSRAVDGGRMNEQFF
V: TRBV7-9

CDR3: CASSLGLAGINIQYF
V: TRBV5-4

CDR3: CASSSGQYSNQPQHF
V: TRBV6-2/TRBV6-3

CDR3: CASSIVAGERNEQFF
V: TRBV19

CDR3: CASSETGATEAFF
V: TRBV9

CDR3: CASSSNDREQYF
V: TRBV7-8

CDR3: CASSYLAGIEQFF
V: TRBV6-5

CDR3: CASSPGLAGDADTQYF
V: TRBV28

CDR3: CATSDYRTVYNEQFF
V: TRBV24-1

CDR3: CASSPQTSGRGSFTDTQYF
V: TRBV9

CDR3: CASSQVGLGNEQFF
V: TRBV14

CDR3: CASSLTPMSGSTLDTQYF
V: TRBV7-2

CDR3: CASSLVSLGAAFF
V: TRBV13

CDR3: CASSLTRYEQYF
V: TRBV28

CDR3: CASGPYEQYF
V: TRBV2

CDR3: CATVSGSPQYF
V: TRBV2

CDR3: CASSQVDHRANEQYF
V: TRBV4-1

CDR3: CASSRQGASPLHF
V: TRBV5-8

CDR3: CASISRGNSYNEQFF
V: TRBV5-4

CDR3: CASSYHPGGSGGIYNEQFF
V: TRBV6-2/TRBV6-3

CDR3: CASGLARGYNEQFF
V: TRBV12-5

CDR3: CASSLTTGEAQYF
V: TRBV7-9

CDR3: CASSPNNQREETQYF
V: TRBV7-9

CDR3: CASSLTPGQVPDEQFF
V: TRBV28

CDR3: CASSEQGALNTGELFF
V: TRBV2

CDR3: CASSVGQGGDEQYF
V: TRBV5-1

CDR3: CASSFSQGTSGRTYNEQFF
V: TRBV7-2

CDR3: CASSSGVTDTQYF
V: TRBV7-9

CDR3: CASSFGTTSDEQYF
V: TRBV27

CDR3: CASSLRASGTYNEQFF
V: TRBV7-8

CDR3: CASSSTTGLAFF
V: TRBV5-1

CDR3: CASSQSSSGSGNEQFF
V: TRBV23-1

CDR3: CASIRGRTYNEQFF
V: TRBV10-2

CDR3: CASSQLAGGKDEQFF
V: TRBV6-2/TRBV6-3

CDR3: CASSVTPRGRYTF
V: TRBV7-2

CDR3: CASSVLGGDLPNEQFF
V: TRBV9

CDR3: CASSQDWGLTDVRQETQYF
V: TRBV4-2

CDR3: CASSLEGAGELFF
V: TRBV7-9

CDR3: CASSLTRDSYEQYF
V: TRBV28

CDR3: CASSSRQGREQYF
V: TRBV9

CDR3: CASSPSGRGYTEAFF
V: TRBV2

CDR3: CASSGLDRGIWPQHF
V: TRBV19